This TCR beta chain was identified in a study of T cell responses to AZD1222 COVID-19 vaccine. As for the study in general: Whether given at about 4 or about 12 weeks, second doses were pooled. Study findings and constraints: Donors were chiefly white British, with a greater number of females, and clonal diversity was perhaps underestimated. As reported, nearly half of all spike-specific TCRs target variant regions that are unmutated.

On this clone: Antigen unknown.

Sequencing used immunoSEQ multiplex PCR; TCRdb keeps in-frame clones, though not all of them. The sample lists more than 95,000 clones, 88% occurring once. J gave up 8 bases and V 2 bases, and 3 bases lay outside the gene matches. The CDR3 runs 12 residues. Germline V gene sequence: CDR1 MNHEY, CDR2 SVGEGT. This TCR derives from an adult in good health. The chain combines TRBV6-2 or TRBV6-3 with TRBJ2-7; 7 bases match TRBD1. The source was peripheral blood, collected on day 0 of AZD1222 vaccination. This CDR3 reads CASSYRGQKQYF. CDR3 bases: TGTGCCAGCAGTTACAGGGGGCAGAAGCAGTACTTC.